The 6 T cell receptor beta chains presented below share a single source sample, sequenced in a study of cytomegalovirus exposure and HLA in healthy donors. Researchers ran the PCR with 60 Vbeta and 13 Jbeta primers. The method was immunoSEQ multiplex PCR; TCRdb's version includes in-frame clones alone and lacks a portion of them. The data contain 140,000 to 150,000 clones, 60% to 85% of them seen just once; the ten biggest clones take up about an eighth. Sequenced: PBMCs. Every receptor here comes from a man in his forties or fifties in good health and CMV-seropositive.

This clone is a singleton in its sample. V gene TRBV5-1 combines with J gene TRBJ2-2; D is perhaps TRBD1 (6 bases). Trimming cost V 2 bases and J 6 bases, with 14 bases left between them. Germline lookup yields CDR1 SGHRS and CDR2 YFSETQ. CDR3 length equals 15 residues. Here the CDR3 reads CASSLTRQAAGELFF. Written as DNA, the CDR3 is TGCGCCAGCAGCTTAACTCGACAGGCCGCCGGGGAGCTGTTTTTT.

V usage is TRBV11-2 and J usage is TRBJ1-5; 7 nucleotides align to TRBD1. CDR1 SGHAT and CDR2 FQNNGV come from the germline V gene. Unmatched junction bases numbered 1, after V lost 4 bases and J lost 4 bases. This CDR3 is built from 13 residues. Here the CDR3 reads CASSSQGNQPQHF. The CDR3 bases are TGTGCCAGCAGCTCACAGGGGAATCAGCCCCAGCATTTT.

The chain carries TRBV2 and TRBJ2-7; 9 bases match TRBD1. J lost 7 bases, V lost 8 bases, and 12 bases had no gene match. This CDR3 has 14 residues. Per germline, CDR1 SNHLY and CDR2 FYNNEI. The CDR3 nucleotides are TGTGCCAGCGCCCTGGACAGGGGCCCGATGGAGCAGTACTTC. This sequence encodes CASALDRGPMEQYF.

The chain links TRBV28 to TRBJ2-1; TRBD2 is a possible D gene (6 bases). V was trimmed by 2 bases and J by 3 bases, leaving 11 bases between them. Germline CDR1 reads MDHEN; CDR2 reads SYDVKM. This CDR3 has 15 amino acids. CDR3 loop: CASSLEWEVYNEQFF. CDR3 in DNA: TGTGCCAGCAGTTTAGAGTGGGAGGTCTACAATGAGCAGTTCTTC. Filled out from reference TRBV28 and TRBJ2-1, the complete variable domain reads DVKVTQSSRYLVKRTGEKVFLECVQDMDHENMFWYRQDPGLGLRLIYFSYDVKMKEKGDIPEGYSVSREKKERFSLILESASTNQTSMYLCASSLEWEVYNEQFFGPGTRLTVL.

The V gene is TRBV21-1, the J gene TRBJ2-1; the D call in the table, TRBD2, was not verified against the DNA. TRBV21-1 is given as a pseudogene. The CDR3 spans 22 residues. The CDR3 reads CASSLIRGPIWTSGFSYNEQFF. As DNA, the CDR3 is TGTGCCAGCAGCTTGATCAGGGGGCCCATTTGGACTAGCGGGTTCTCCTACAATGAGCAGTTCTTC.

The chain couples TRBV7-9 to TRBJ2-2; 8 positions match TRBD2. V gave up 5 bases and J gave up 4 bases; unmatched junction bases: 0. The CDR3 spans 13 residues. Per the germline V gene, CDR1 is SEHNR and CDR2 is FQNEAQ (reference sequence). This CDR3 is CASSAGGTGELFF. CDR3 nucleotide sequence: TGTGCCAGCAGCGCGGGAGGCACCGGGGAGCTGTTTTTT.